This TCR beta chain was identified in a study of cytomegalovirus exposure and HLA in healthy donors. Looked up from germline, CDR1 is ENHRY and CDR2 is SYGVKD. There are 16 residues in the CDR3. V dropped 5 bases and J dropped 3 bases, with 17 bases sitting between them. Repertoires were generated with immunoSEQ multiplex PCR, while TCRdb's copy carries only in-frame clones and drops some. The sample gives roughly 130,000 clones, about 87% of which show up once; 6.2% is in the top ten. The sequence was collected from a woman aged 30 to 39 in good health and CMV-seropositive. Sequencing was performed on PBMCs. The chain is built from TRBV10-3 and TRBJ1-5; no definite D call. CDR3 sequence reads: CAISSTVAGSNQPQHF. CDR3 sequence (DNA): TGTGCCATCAGTAGCACAGTCGCGGGTTCCAATCAGCCCCAGCATTTT.